This TCR beta chain is from a study of shared clonotypes between healthy human individuals. Looking at the study overall: Researchers drew samples from a couple of women and three men aged 18 to 49. Per donor, three plates held CD4 naive cells, three held CD4 memory, two held CD8 naive and one held CD8 memory.

Each subset's genomic DNA was split evenly across several immunoSEQ plates. Repertoires were generated with immunoSEQ multiplex PCR, while TCRdb's copy carries only in-frame clones and drops some. The data contain under 1 million clones, about 96% of them singletons. Germline V gene sequence: CDR1 MNHNY, CDR2 SVGAGI (reference sequence). The CDR3 has 16 amino acids. The ends lost 1 base at V and 3 bases at J; junction bases unmatched: 4. In the naive CD8 group, cells lacked CD45RO and were positively selected for CCR7, so terminally differentiated effector memory CD45RA+ cells were left out. Study-level findings and limits: Across subsets, estimated richness was generally greater for naive than for memory populations.

About this clone itself: What it recognizes is unknown.

This TCR derives from a man aged 30-40 years in good health. The specimen was naive CD8+ T cells sorted from blood. The chain employs TRBV6-6 and TRBJ2-7, with 12 bases aligning to TRBD2. DNA for the CDR3: TGTGCCAGCAGTTACTTTCAGACTAGCGGGAGCTACGAGCAGTACTTC. Its translation is CASSYFQTSGSYEQYF.